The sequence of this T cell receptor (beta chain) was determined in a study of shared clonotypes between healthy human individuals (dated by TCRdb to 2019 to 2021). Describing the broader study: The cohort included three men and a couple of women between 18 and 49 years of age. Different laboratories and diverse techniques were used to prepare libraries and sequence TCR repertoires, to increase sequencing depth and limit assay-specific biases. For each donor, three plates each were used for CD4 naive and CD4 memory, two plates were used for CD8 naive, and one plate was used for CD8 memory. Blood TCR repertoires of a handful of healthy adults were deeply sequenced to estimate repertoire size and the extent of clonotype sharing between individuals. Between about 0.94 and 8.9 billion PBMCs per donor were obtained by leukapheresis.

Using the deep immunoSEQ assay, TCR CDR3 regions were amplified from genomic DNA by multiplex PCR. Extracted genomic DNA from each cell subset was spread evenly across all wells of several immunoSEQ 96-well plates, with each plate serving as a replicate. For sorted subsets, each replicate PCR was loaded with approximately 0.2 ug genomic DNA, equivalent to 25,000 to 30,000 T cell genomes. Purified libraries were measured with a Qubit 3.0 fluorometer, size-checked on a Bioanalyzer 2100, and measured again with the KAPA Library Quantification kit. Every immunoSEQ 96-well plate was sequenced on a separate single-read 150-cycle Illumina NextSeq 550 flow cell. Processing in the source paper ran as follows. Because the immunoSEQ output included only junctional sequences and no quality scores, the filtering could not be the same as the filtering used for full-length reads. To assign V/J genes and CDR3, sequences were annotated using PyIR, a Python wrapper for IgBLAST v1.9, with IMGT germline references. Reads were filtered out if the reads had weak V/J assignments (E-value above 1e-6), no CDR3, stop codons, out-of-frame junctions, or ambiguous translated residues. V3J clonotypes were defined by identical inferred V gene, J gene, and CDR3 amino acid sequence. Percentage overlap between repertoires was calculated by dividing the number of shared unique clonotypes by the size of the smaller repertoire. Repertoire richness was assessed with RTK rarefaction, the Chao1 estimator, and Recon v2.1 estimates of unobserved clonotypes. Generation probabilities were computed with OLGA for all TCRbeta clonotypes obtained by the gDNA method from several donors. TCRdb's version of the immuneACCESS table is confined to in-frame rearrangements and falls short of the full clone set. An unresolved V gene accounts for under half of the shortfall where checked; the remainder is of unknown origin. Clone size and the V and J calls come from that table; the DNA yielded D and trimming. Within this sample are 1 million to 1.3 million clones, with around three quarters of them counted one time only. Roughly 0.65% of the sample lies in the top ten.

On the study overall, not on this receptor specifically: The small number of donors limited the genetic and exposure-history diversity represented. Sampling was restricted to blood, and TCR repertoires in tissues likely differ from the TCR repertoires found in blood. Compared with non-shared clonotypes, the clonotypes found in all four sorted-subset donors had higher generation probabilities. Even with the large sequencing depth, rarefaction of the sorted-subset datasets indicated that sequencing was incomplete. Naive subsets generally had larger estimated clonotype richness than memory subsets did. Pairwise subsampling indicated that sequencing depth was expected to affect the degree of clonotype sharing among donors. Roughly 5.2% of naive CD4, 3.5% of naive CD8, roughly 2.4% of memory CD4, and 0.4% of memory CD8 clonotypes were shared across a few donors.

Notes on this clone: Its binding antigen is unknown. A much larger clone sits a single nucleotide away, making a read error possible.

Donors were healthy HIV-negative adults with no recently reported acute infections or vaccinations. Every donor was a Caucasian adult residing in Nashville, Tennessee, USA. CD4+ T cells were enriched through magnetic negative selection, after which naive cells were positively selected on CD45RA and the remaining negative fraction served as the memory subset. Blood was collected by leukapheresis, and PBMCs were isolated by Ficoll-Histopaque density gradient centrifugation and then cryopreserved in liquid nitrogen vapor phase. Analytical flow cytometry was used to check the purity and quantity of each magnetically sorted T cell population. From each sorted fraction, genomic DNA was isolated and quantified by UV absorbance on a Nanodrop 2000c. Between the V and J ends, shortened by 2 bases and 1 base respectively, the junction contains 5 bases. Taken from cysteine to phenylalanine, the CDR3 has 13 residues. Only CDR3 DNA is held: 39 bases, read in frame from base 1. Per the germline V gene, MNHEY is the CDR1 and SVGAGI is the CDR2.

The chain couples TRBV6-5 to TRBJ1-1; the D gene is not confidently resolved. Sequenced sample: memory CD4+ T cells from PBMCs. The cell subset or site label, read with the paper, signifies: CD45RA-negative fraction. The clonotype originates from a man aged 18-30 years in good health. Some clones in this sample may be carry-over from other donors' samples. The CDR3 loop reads CASSYKGNTEAFF. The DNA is TGTGCCAGCAGTTACAAGGGGAACACTGAAGCTTTCTTT.